This T cell receptor beta chain appears in the sequencing data of a study of blood T cell repertoires in COVID-19. Study-wide background: From the United States, Italy and Spain came samples of acute and convalescent COVID-19. T cells, B-cell-depleted T cells, or PBMCs supplied cDNA or gDNA.

This CDR3 spans 12 amino acids. The germline gives CDR1 MGHRA, CDR2 YSYEKL. The trim removed 2 bases at V and 15 bases at J, leaving 6 bases unmatched. Seattle's enrolled individuals joined amid active infection and were then monitored longitudinally. Study processing details: Amplification of reference gene primers was used by the study to estimate nucleated cell counts. Using immunoSEQ multiplex PCR, the repertoire was profiled, and TCRdb retains in-frame clones only, with some absent. V and J calls and clone size are copied from that table; D and trimming were computed from the DNA. The repertoire consists of about 170,000 clones, with 82% occurring once and the leading ten covering 7%.

The receptor was isolated from a woman in her thirties or forties with COVID-19, enrolled during active disease. The source material was peripheral blood. This rearrangement joins TRBV4-1 to TRBJ2-1, with TRBD1 matching over 8 bases. Written as DNA, the CDR3 is TGCGCCAGCAGCCAAACGGACAGGGTAGTGTTCTTC. Translated: CASSQTDRVVFF.